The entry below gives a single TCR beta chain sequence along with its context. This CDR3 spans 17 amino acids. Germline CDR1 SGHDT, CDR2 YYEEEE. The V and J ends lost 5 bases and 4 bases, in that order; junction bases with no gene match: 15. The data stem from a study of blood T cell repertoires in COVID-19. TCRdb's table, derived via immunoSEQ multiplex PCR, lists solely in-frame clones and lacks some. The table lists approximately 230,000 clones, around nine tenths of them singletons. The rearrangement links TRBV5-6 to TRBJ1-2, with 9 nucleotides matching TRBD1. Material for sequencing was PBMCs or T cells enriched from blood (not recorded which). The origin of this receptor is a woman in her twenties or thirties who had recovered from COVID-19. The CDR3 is CASSSRSGTGYFYGYTF. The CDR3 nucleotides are TGTGCCAGCAGTTCCCGTTCCGGGACAGGGTATTTCTATGGCTACACCTTC.